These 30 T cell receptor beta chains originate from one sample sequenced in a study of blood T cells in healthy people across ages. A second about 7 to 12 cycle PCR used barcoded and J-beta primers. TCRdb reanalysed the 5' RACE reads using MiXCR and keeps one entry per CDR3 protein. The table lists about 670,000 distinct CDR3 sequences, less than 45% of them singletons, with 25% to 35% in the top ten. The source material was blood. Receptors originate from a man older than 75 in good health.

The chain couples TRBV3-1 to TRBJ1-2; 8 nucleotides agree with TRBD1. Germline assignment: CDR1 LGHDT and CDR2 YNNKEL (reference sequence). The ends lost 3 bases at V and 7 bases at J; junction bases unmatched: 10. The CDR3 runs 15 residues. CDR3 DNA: TGTGCCAGCAGCCAGGGCCCGGCAGGGGGCTCTGGCTACACCTTC. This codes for CASSQGPAGGSGYTF.

The CDR3 here is CASSYGKTGTYSPLHF. The CDR3 region has the DNA TGTGCCAGCAGTTACGGCAAGACAGGGACCTATTCACCCCTCCACTTT. This chain links TRBV6-6 with TRBJ1-6; TRBD1 aligns across 7 bases. This CDR3 is 16 amino acids long. The V gene end was trimmed by 2 bases and the J gene end by 8 bases; junction bases not matched to a gene: 9. Germline CDR1 and CDR2: MNHNY and SVGAGI (reference sequence).

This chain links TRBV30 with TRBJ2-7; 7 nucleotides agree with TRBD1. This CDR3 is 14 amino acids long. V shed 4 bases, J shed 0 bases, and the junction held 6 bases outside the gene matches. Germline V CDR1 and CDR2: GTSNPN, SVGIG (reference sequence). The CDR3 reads CAWKPTGFSYEQYF. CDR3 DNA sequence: TGTGCCTGGAAACCGACAGGGTTCTCCTACGAGCAGTACTTC.

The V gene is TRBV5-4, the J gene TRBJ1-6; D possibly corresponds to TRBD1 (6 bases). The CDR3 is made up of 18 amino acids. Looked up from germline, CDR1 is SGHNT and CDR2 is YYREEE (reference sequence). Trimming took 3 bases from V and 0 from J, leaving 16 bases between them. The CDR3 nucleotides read TGTGCCAGCAGCTCCCGCCGGACAGAGAGCTCCTATAATTCACCCCTCCACTTT. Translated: CASSSRRTESSYNSPLHF.

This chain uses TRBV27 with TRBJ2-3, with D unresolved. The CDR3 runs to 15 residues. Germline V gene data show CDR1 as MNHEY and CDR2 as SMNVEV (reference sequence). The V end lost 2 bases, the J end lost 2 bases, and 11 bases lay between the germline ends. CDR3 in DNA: TGTGCCAGCAGTTTAGGACCGTACTACACAGATACGCAGTATTTT. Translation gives CASSLGPYYTDTQYF.

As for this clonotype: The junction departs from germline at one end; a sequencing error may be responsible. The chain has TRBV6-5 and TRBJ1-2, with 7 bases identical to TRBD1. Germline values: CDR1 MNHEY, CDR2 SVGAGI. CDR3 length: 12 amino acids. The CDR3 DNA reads TGTACCAGCGCACAGGGGAACTATGGCTACACCTTC. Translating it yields CTSAQGNYGYTF.

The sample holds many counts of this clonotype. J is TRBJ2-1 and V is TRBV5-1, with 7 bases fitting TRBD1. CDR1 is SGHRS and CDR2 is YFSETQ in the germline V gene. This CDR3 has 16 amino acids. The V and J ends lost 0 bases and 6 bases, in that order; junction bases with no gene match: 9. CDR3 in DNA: TGCGCCAGCAGCTTGGCAGGGGGAACCACCCCCAATGAGCAGTTCTTC. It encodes CASSLAGGTTPNEQFF.

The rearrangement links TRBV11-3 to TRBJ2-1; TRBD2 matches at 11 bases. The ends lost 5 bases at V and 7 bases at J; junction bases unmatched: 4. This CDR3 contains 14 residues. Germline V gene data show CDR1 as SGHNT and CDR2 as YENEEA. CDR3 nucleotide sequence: TGTGCCAGCAGCCCCCGGACTAGCGGGAATGAGCAGTTCTTC. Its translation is CASSPRTSGNEQFF.

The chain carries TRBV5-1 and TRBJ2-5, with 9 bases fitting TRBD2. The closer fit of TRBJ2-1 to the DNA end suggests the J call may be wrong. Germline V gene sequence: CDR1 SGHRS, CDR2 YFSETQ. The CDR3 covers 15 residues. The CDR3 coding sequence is TGCGCCAGCAGCCTTAGCGGGAGACTACAGGAGACCCAGTTCTTC. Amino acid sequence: CASSLSGRLQETQFF.

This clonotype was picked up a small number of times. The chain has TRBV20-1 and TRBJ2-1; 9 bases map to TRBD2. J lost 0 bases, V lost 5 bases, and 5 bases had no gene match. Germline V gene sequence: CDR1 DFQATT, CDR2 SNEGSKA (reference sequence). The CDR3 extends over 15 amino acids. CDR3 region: CSAQGSGSSYNEQFF. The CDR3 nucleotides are TGCAGTGCTCAAGGTAGCGGGAGCTCCTACAATGAGCAGTTCTTC.

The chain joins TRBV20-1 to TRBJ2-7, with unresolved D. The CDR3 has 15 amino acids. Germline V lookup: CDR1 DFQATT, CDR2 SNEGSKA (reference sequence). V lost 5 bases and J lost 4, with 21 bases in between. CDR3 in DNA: TGCAGTGCTGCTAAAGGTAGGGCGAATCGGTACGAGCAGTACTTC. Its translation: CSAAKGRANRYEQYF.

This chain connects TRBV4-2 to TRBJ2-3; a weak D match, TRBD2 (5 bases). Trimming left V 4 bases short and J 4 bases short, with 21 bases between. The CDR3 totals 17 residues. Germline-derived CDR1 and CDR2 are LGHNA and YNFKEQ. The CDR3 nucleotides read TGTGCCAGCAGCCGCCGCCTGGCTGGCCCCGGGGCAGATACGCAGTATTTT. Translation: CASSRRLAGPGADTQYF.

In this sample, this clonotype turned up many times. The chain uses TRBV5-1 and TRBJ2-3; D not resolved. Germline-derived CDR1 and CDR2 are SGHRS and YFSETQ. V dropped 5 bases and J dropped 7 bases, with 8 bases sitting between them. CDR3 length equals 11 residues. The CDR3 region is CASRDQYTQYF. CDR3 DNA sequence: TGCGCCAGCAGGGACCAGTATACGCAGTATTTT.

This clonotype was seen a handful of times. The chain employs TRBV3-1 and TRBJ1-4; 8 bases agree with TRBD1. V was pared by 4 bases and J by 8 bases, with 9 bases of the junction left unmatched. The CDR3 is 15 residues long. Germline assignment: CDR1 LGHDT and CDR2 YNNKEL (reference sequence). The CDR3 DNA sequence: TGTGCCAGCAGCCGGCGGACAGGGCGAGGGGAAAAACTGTTTTTT. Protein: CASSRRTGRGEKLFF.

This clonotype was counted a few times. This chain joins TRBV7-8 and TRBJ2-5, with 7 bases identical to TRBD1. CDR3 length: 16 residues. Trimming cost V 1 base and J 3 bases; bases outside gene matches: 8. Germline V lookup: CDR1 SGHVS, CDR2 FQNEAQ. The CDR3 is CASSLVIGTDKETQYF. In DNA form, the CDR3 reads TGTGCCAGCAGCTTAGTCATTGGGACAGACAAAGAGACCCAGTACTTC.

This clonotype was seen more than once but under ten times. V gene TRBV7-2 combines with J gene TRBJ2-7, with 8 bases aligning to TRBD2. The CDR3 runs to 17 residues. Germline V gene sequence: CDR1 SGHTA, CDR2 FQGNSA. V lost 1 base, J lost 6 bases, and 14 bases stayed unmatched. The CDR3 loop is CASSLDQAGTRGGEQYF. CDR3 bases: TGTGCCAGCAGCTTAGACCAAGCCGGGACTAGGGGAGGCGAGCAGTACTTC.

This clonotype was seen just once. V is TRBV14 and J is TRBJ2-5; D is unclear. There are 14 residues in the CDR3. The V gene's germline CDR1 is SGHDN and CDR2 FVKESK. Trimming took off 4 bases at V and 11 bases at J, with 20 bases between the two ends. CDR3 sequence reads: CASSRAESYNEQYF. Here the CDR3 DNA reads TGTGCCAGCAGCCGGGCCGAATCCTACAATGAGCAGTACTTC.

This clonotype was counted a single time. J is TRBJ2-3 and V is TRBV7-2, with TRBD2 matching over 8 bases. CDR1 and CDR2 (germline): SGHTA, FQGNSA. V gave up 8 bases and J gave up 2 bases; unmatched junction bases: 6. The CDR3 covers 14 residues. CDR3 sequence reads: CASRARGATDTQYF. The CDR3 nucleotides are TGTGCCAGCCGAGCGCGGGGGGCCACAGATACGCAGTATTTT.

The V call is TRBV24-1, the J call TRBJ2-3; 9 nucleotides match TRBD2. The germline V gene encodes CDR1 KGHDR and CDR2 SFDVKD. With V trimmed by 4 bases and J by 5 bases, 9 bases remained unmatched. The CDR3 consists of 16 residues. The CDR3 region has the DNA TGTGCCACCAGTGACCAGAGCGGGAGGCAGAGAGATACGCAGTATTTT. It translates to CATSDQSGRQRDTQYF.

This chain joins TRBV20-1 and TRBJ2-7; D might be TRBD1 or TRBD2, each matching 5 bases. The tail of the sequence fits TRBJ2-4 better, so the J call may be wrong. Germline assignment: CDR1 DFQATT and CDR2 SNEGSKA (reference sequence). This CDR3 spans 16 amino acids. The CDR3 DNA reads TGCAGTGCTAGAGATAACGGGGCCATCCTGGGGGACATTCAGTACTTC. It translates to CSARDNGAILGDIQYF.

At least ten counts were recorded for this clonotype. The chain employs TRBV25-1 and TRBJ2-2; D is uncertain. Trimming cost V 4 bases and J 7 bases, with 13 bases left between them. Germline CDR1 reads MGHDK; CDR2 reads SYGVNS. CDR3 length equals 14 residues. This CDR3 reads CASSGQIRGGELFF. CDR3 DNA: TGTGCCAGCAGTGGACAAATTCGCGGCGGGGAGCTGTTTTTT.

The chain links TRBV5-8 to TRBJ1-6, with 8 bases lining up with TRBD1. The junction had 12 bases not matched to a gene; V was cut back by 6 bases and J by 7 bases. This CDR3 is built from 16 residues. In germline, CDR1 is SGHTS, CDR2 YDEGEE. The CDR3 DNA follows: TGTGCCAGCAACTCCCGGACAGGGTTGCGGAATTCACCCCTCCACTTT. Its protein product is CASNSRTGLRNSPLHF.

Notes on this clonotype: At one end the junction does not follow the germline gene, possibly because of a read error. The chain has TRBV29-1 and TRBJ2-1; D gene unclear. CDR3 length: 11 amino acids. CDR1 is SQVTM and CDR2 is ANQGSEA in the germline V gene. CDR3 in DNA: TGCGGCGTTGAATCTGTGAATGAGCAGTTCTTC. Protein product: CGVESVNEQFF.

The CDR3 nucleotides are TGCAGTGCAGCCAGGGGATATAACAATGAGCAGTTCTTC. Its protein is CSAARGYNNEQFF. V is TRBV20-1 and J is TRBJ2-1; possible D gene TRBD1, 6 bases. Germline values: CDR1 DFQATT, CDR2 SNEGSKA (reference sequence). V was pared by 6 bases and J by 5 bases, with 14 bases between. The CDR3 sequence is 13 residues long.

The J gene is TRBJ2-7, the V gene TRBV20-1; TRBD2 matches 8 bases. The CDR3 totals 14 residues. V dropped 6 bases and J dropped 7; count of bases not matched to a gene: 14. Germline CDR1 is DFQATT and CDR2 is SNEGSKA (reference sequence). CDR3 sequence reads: CSAHLAGGTNEQYF. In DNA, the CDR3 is TGCAGTGCCCACTTGGCGGGGGGCACCAATGAGCAGTACTTC.

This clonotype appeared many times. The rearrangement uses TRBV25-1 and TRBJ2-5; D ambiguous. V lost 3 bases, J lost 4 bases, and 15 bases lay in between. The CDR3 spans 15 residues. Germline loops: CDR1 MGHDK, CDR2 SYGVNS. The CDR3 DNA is TGTGCCAGCAGTGATCCGAGTCAGGCTAGAGAGACCCAGTACTTC. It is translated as CASSDPSQARETQYF. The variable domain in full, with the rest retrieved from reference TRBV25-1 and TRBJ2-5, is EADIYQTPRYLVIGTGKKITLECSQTMGHDKMYWYQQDPGMELHLIHYSYGVNSTEKGDLSSESTVSRIRTEHFPLTLESARPSHTSQYLCASSDPSQARETQYFGPGTRLLVL.

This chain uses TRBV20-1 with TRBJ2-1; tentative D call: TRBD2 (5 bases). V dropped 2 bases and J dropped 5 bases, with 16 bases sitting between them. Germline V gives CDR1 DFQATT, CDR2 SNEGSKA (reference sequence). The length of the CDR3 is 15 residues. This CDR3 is CSARSTGSAHNEQFF. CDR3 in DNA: TGCAGTGCTAGATCCACGGGTAGCGCGCACAATGAGCAGTTCTTC.

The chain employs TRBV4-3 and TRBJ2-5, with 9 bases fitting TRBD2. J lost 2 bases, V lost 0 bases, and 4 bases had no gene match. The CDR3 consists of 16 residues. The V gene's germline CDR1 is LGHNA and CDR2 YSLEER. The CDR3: CASSQDFAGGQETQYF. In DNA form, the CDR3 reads TGCGCCAGCAGCCAAGATTTTGCGGGAGGGCAAGAGACCCAGTACTTC.

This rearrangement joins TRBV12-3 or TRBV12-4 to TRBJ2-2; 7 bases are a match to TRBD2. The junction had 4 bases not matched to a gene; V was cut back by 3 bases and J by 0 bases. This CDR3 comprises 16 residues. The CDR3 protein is CASSFGGTTNTGELFF. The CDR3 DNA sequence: TGTGCCAGCAGTTTTGGCGGGACTACGAACACCGGGGAGCTGTTTTTT.

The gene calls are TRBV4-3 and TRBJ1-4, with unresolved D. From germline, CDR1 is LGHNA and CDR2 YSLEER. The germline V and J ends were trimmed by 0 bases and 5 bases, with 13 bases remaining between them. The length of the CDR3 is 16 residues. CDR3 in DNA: TGCGCCAGCAGCCAAGAGGGGTCGGGGTTAAATGAAAAACTGTTTTTT. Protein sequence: CASSQEGSGLNEKLFF.